One sample yielded the 10 T cell receptor beta chains listed below, sequenced in a study of blood T cell repertoires in COVID-19. Clones were sequenced by immunoSEQ multiplex PCR, and TCRdb holds only the in-frame ones, with some missing. The sample consists of approximately 220,000 clones, approximately 88% of them appearing once. Material: peripheral blood. The receptor source for this set is a man aged 40-55 years with acute or convalescent COVID-19.

The chain links TRBV19 to TRBJ2-5; 7 bases are a match to TRBD2. The germline V gene has CDR1 LNHDA and CDR2 SQIVND (reference sequence). J was trimmed by 1 base and V by 7 bases; bases with no gene match: 6. There are 14 residues in the CDR3. CDR3 in amino acids: CASNRGVGQETQYF. As DNA, the CDR3 is TGTGCCAGTAATCGGGGGGTAGGCCAAGAGACCCAGTACTTC.

The chain has TRBV7-2 and TRBJ2-1; 9 bases agree with TRBD2. Germline V gives CDR1 SGHTA, CDR2 FQGNSA. J lost 2 bases, V lost 1 base, and 6 bases had no gene match. The CDR3 is 17 amino acids. CDR3 bases: TGTGCCAGCAGCTTAGTATTAGCGGGAGCCCCCTACAATGAGCAGTTCTTC. Protein: CASSLVLAGAPYNEQFF.

The chain employs TRBV5-5 and TRBJ2-4; TRBD1 matches 9 bases. This CDR3 has 14 amino acids. The germline gives CDR1 SGHKS, CDR2 YYEKEE (reference sequence). V lost 3 bases, J lost 8 bases, and 6 bases stayed unmatched. In DNA form, the CDR3 reads TGTGCCAGCAGCTACCTACAGGGGGCGGACATTCAGTACTTC. It is translated as CASSYLQGADIQYF.

This chain links TRBV15 with TRBJ2-1; D possibly corresponds to TRBD2 (7 bases). Deletions cut 3 bases from V and 2 bases from J, with 14 bases between. This CDR3 is built from 16 residues. CDR1 is LNHNV, CDR2 YYDKDF, per germline (reference sequence). CDR3 in amino acids: CATSSHSGTPYNEQFF. Here the CDR3 DNA reads TGTGCCACCAGCAGTCACAGCGGGACACCCTACAATGAGCAGTTCTTC.

The chain has TRBV4-1 and TRBJ2-7, with 7 bases aligning to TRBD1. Germline loops: CDR1 MGHRA, CDR2 YSYEKL. V lost 1 base to trimming and J lost 3 bases; unmatched junction nucleotides: 6. This CDR3 spans 15 amino acids. DNA of the CDR3: TGCGCCAGCAGCCAAGGGATAGGGGGCCTCTACGAGCAGTACTTC. It specifies CASSQGIGGLYEQYF.

The chain has TRBV15 and TRBJ1-5; D is unclear. In germline, CDR1 is LNHNV, CDR2 YYDKDF (reference sequence). V dropped 0 bases and J dropped 0 bases, with 12 bases sitting between them. The CDR3 has 17 amino acids. Here the CDR3 DNA reads TGTGCCACCAGCAGAGATCGTACGGTCACTAGCAATCAGCCCCAGCATTTT. This sequence encodes CATSRDRTVTSNQPQHF. Variable domain in full (rest from reference TRBV15 and TRBJ1-5): DAMVIQNPRYQVTQFGKPVTLSCSQTLNHNVMYWYQQKSSQAPKLLFHYYDKDFNNEADTPDNFQSRRPNTSFCFLDIRSPGLGDTAMYLCATSRDRTVTSNQPQHFGDGTRLSIL.

The rearrangement uses TRBV5-5 and TRBJ1-2, with D hard to call. Germline-derived CDR1 and CDR2 are SGHKS and YYEKEE (reference sequence). Trimming left V 1 base short and J 2 bases short, with 15 bases between. The CDR3 runs to 16 residues. CDR3 nucleotides: TGTGCCAGCAGCTTGATGGAGGGTTGGGCAAACTATGGCTACACCTTC. Encoded protein: CASSLMEGWANYGYTF.

This chain connects TRBV4-1 to TRBJ2-5; 7 bases agree with TRBD2. Germline CDR1 MGHRA, CDR2 YSYEKL. Trimming removed 4 bases from V and 4 bases from J; junction bases left unmatched: 9. The CDR3 is 15 amino acids. The CDR3 protein is CASSPGGSLSETQYF. CDR3 coding DNA: TGCGCCAGCAGCCCCGGCGGGAGTCTATCAGAGACCCAGTACTTC.

The V gene is TRBV2, the J gene TRBJ2-7; 9 bases fit TRBD2. Germline CDR1 reads SNHLY; CDR2 reads FYNNEI. The CDR3 is 14 residues long. V dropped 7 bases and J dropped 4; count of bases not matched to a gene: 8. The CDR3 loop reads CASTEFSGRYEQYF. The CDR3, as DNA: TGTGCCAGCACCGAATTTAGCGGGAGATACGAGCAGTACTTC.

This chain joins TRBV11-2 and TRBJ1-1; 7 bases are shared with TRBD1. This CDR3 spans 15 amino acids. Germline V gives CDR1 SGHAT, CDR2 FQNNGV. The junction had 3 bases not matched to a gene; V was cut back by 2 bases and J by 0 bases. CDR3 nucleotide sequence: TGTGCCAGCAGCTTAACCGGGACAGTGAACACTGAAGCTTTCTTT. This gives the protein CASSLTGTVNTEAFF.